Below are 29 T cell receptor beta chains sequenced from a single sample in a study of OX40 agonist ivuxolimab in advanced cancers. Using immunoSEQ multiplex PCR, the repertoire was profiled, and TCRdb retains in-frame clones only, with some absent. The table lists fewer than 15,000 clones, roughly 80% of them singletons. This sample comprised CD4+ or CD8+ T cells sorted from blood, obtained in a trial of the OX40 agonist ivuxolimab. These TCRs come from an adult with an advanced solid tumor such as melanoma, head and neck, liver or kidney cancer.

The rearrangement joins TRBV13 to TRBJ2-7; the D gene is possibly TRBD2 (7 bases). The CDR3 loop spans 15 amino acids. Germline values: CDR1 PRHDT, CDR2 FYEKMQ (reference sequence). V lost 0 bases, J lost 1 base, and 10 bases lay in between. CDR3 bases: TGTGCCAGCAGCTTAGGAGGGGGGGAGTCCTACGAGCAGTACTTC. It translates to CASSLGGGESYEQYF.

This clone was seen a single time. V and J are TRBV2 and TRBJ2-7; TRBD1 aligns across 11 bases. V shed 2 bases and J 1 base; nucleotides not matched to a gene: 7. Germline V lookup: CDR1 SNHLY, CDR2 FYNNEI. The CDR3 contains 17 residues. CDR3 residues: CASSEPGQGAHSYEQYF. The CDR3 DNA is TGTGCCAGCAGTGAACCCGGACAGGGGGCTCATTCCTACGAGCAGTACTTC.

This chain joins TRBV2 and TRBJ1-4, with TRBD1 matching over 11 bases. This CDR3 is built from 16 residues. Germline assignment: CDR1 SNHLY and CDR2 FYNNEI. The V gene end was trimmed by 3 bases and the J gene end by 4 bases; junction bases not matched to a gene: 4. The CDR3 DNA follows: TGTGCCAGCAGTGAGTGGACAGGGGGCGTTAATGAAAAACTGTTTTTT. Encoded protein: CASSEWTGGVNEKLFF.

The genes are TRBV7-8 and TRBJ1-4; the D gene is possibly TRBD1 (5 bases). Per germline, CDR1 SGHVS and CDR2 FQNEAQ. This CDR3 is 14 amino acids long. V was cut by 2 bases and J by 4 bases, with 8 bases left in between. The CDR3, as DNA: TGTGCCAGCAGCTTAAAGGGGATTAATGAAAAACTGTTTTTT. It codes for CASSLKGINEKLFF.

The CDR3 nucleotides read TGCAGCGTTGAAAGGCCAGGGGTCGGCTACGAGCAGTACTTC. The encoded protein is CSVERPGVGYEQYF. The J gene is TRBJ2-7, the V gene TRBV29-1; possible D gene TRBD1, 6 bases. Germline assignment: CDR1 SQVTM and CDR2 ANQGSEA. V lost 2 bases to trimming and J lost 3 bases, with 14 bases between them. This CDR3 region has 14 residues.

In its sample, this clone is medium-sized. As DNA, the CDR3 is TGTGCCAGCAGCGTAGATATTTCCGCGACACGCCATGGGGATACGCAGTATTTT. This translates into CASSVDISATRHGDTQYF. The chain uses TRBV9 and TRBJ2-3; D uncertain. The ends were cut back, 0 bases at V and 6 bases at J, with 23 bases in the middle. The germline gives CDR1 SGDLS, CDR2 YYNGEE. The length of the CDR3 is 18 residues.

The V call is TRBV2, the J call TRBJ2-1; D possibly corresponds to TRBD1 (6 bases). Per germline, CDR1 SNHLY and CDR2 FYNNEI. The CDR3 covers 14 residues. The V and J ends lost 5 bases and 10 bases respectively, with 18 bases between them. The CDR3 DNA follows: TGTGCCAGCAGTCTTTACGGGACACCCGCCGAGCAGTTCTTC. It encodes CASSLYGTPAEQFF.

The CDR3 DNA follows: TGTGCCAGCAGCTTGGTTCTAGCGGGAGGACAGTTCTTC. This encodes CASSLVLAGGQFF. This chain uses TRBV5-6 with TRBJ2-1; TRBD2 aligns across 11 bases. This CDR3 comprises 13 residues. V dropped 0 bases and J dropped 13; count of bases not matched to a gene: 3. Germline V CDR1 and CDR2: SGHDT, YYEEEE.

The chain joins TRBV11-2 to TRBJ2-3; no reliable D call. The V end lost 2 bases, the J end lost 2 bases, and 5 bases lay between the germline ends. Per the germline V gene, CDR1 is SGHAT and CDR2 is FQNNGV. CDR3 length equals 13 residues. The CDR3 is CASSLRNTDTQYF. The CDR3 bases are TGTGCCAGCAGCTTACGGAACACAGATACGCAGTATTTT.

CDR3 protein: CASAPTGGGTEAFF. In nucleotides, the CDR3 is TGTGCCAGTGCCCCGACCGGGGGAGGGACTGAAGCTTTCTTT. The V call is TRBV19, the J call TRBJ1-1; maybe TRBD1 (5 bases). With 8 bases removed from V and 5 bases from J, the gap between germline ends came to 18 bases. The CDR3 is made up of 14 amino acids. CDR1 and CDR2 from the germline V gene are LNHDA and SQIVND (reference sequence).

This clone came up once. V is TRBV5-1 and J is TRBJ1-5; D uncertain. The CDR3 runs 14 residues. V shed 0 bases and J shed 3 bases, with 7 bases lying between them. In germline, CDR1 is SGHRS, CDR2 YFSETQ. CDR3 DNA sequence: TGCGCCAGCAGCTTGGATGGATACAATCAGCCCCAGCATTTT. Its translation: CASSLDGYNQPQHF.

The chain employs TRBV9 and TRBJ2-1, with D unresolved. Between the trimmed V and J ends, which lost 5 bases and 0 bases, there was a span of 15 bases. CDR3 size: 16 residues. Germline V CDR1 and CDR2: SGDLS, YYNGEE. CDR3 coding DNA: TGTGCCAGCAGTGACGATCCAGGCGGCTCCTACAATGAGCAGTTCTTC. Translating gives CASSDDPGGSYNEQFF.

The rearrangement links TRBV12-5 to TRBJ1-6; no reliable D call. This CDR3 region has 12 residues. Trimming removed 6 bases at V and 10 bases at J, with 10 bases between. Germline lookup yields CDR1 LGHNT and CDR2 FRNRAP. The CDR3 reads CASGLPRSPLHF. The CDR3 coding sequence is TGTGCTAGTGGACTTCCGCGGTCACCCCTCCACTTT. Full variable domain (remainder filled in from reference TRBV12-5 and TRBJ1-6): DARVTQTPRHKVTEMGQEVTMRCQPILGHNTVFWYRQTMMQGLELLAYFRNRAPLDDSGMPKDRFSAEMPDATLATLKIQPSEPRDSAVYFCASGLPRSPLHFGNGTRLTVT.

The CDR3 coding sequence is TGTGCCAGCAGCTTAGTCCCAGGGGGCGGCTACACCTTC. Translating gives CASSLVPGGGYTF. V and J are TRBV11-2 and TRBJ1-2; 8 bases line up with TRBD1. The CDR3 extends over 13 amino acids. Germline CDR1 SGHAT, CDR2 FQNNGV. The trim removed 1 base at V and 8 bases at J, leaving 3 bases unmatched.

The chain employs TRBV30 and TRBJ1-1; TRBD1 agrees at 10 bases. Unmatched junction bases numbered 8, after V lost 3 bases and J lost 10 bases. Germline CDR1 and CDR2: GTSNPN and SVGIG (reference sequence). This CDR3 is built from 13 residues. In DNA form, the CDR3 reads TGTGCCTGGAGGGGGACAGGGGCCGAAAGAGCTTTCTTT. This codes for CAWRGTGAERAFF.

This sequence joins TRBV28 and TRBJ2-1; perhaps TRBD1 as D (6 bases). The germline V and J ends were trimmed by 6 bases and 7 bases, with 16 bases remaining between them. CDR3 length: 14 residues. Germline V lookup: CDR1 MDHEN, CDR2 SYDVKM. CDR3 in DNA: TGTGCCAGCAGCAGGGGAGAGGGTAGGAATGAGCAGTTCTTC. Translated: CASSRGEGRNEQFF.

This sequence joins TRBV5-1 and TRBJ2-6, with a tentative D call TRBD1 (5 bases). Germline loops: CDR1 SGHRS, CDR2 YFSETQ. The CDR3 totals 17 residues. V lost 5 bases to trimming and J lost 0 bases, with 15 bases between them. The CDR3 region is CASSLGASRSGANVLTF. The DNA for the CDR3 is TGCGCCAGCAGTCTAGGGGCGTCCCGCTCTGGGGCCAACGTCCTGACTTTC.

This clone has a single count. The rearrangement joins TRBV6-1 to TRBJ2-7; tentatively, D is TRBD1 (5 bases). Trimming cost V 2 bases and J 0 bases, with 29 bases left between them. The CDR3 length is 21 residues. Germline lookup yields CDR1 MNHNS and CDR2 SASEGT. In DNA form, the CDR3 reads TGTGCCAGCAGTGAATGGGGCTCGGAGTGGACCTGGATGGATAGCTCCTACGAGCAGTACTTC. This gives the protein CASSEWGSEWTWMDSSYEQYF.

The gene calls are TRBV15 and TRBJ2-7; 8 bases agree with TRBD2. This CDR3 comprises 17 residues. Germline loops: CDR1 LNHNV, CDR2 YYDKDF (reference sequence). The J segment lost 2 bases and the V segment lost 0 bases, leaving 9 bases of the junction unmatched. CDR3 region: CATSRDRGPAGAYEQYF. The CDR3 nucleotides are TGTGCCACCAGCAGAGATCGGGGTCCAGCGGGGGCCTACGAGCAGTACTTC.

The rearrangement uses TRBV15 and TRBJ2-3; 9 positions agree with TRBD2. CDR1 is LNHNV, CDR2 YYDKDF, per germline (reference sequence). Unmatched junction bases numbered 9, after V lost 0 bases and J lost 5 bases. The CDR3 covers 17 residues. CDR3 sequence reads: CATSREEIAGVGDTQYF. The CDR3 DNA is TGTGCCACCAGCAGAGAGGAAATAGCGGGAGTAGGAGATACGCAGTATTTT.

The genes are TRBV7-9 and TRBJ1-4, with 7 bases identical to TRBD1. The CDR3 spans 12 residues. Germline loops: CDR1 SEHNR, CDR2 FQNEAQ (reference sequence). V was pared by 5 bases and J by 8 bases, with 2 bases of the junction left unmatched. The CDR3 reads CASSQGDEKLFF. In DNA, the CDR3 is TGTGCCAGCAGCCAGGGGGACGAAAAACTGTTTTTT. The complete variable domain, with remaining parts taken from reference TRBV7-9 and TRBJ1-4, reads DTGVSQNPRHKITKRGQNVTFRCDPISEHNRLYWYRQTLGQGPEFLTYFQNEAQLEKSRLLSDRFSAERPKGSFSTLEIQRTEQGDSAMYLCASSQGDEKLFFGSGTQLSVL.

This clone has just a few counts. The chain carries TRBV2 and TRBJ2-7, with TRBD2 matching 12 bases. Germline values: CDR1 SNHLY, CDR2 FYNNEI. The CDR3 covers 14 residues. The J segment lost 5 bases and the V segment lost 4 bases, leaving 3 bases of the junction unmatched. CDR3 nucleotide sequence: TGTGCCAGCAGTGTCAGGACTAGCGGGAACGAGCAGTACTTC. It specifies CASSVRTSGNEQYF.

The V call is TRBV5-1, the J call TRBJ2-3, with TRBD2 matching 11 bases. The CDR3 is made up of 16 amino acids. Losses at the gene ends were 4 bases for V and 2 bases for J; bases not matched to a gene: 6. The germline V gene has CDR1 SGHRS and CDR2 YFSETQ. Written as DNA, the CDR3 is TGCGCCAGCAGCGCCCGACTAGCGGGGACCACAGATACGCAGTATTTT. Amino acid sequence: CASSARLAGTTDTQYF.

The CDR3 spells CASSLTRTSGAPYNEQFF. The CDR3 DNA reads as TGTGCCAGCAGCCTAACCCGGACTAGCGGGGCCCCCTACAATGAGCAGTTCTTC. The chain has TRBV13 and TRBJ2-1, with 12 bases lining up with TRBD2. With 5 bases clipped from V and 2 bases from J, the junction kept 10 bases outside the gene matches. Germline lookup yields CDR1 PRHDT and CDR2 FYEKMQ (reference sequence). The CDR3 extends over 18 amino acids.

This clone qualifies as medium-sized (0.01 to 0.1%). The genes are TRBV10-3 and TRBJ2-3, with TRBD1 matching over 10 bases. CDR3 length equals 16 residues. V trimming: 10 bases; J trimming: 2 bases; junction bases outside the gene matches: 12. Germline CDR1 and CDR2: ENHRY and SYGVKD. CDR3 in amino acids: CAKQRAGTGVTDTQYF. The CDR3 coding sequence is TGTGCCAAACAACGGGCCGGGACAGGGGTCACAGATACGCAGTATTTT.

The rearrangement uses TRBV27 and TRBJ2-1; D gene unclear. Trimming cost V 8 bases and J 9 bases, with 11 bases left between them. Germline CDR1 is MNHEY and CDR2 is SMNVEV (reference sequence). The CDR3 is 11 residues long. CDR3 sequence: CASRWGGEQFF. The CDR3 DNA follows: TGTGCCAGCCGATGGGGTGGTGAGCAGTTCTTC.

The CDR3 sequence is CASSLAVRGDEQYF. Written as DNA, the CDR3 is TGTGCCAGCAGCTTAGCAGTCAGGGGAGACGAGCAGTACTTC. This chain joins TRBV7-3 and TRBJ2-7, with a weak D call TRBD1 (6 bases). Trimming cost V 2 bases and J 5 bases, with 13 bases left between them. The germline V gene has CDR1 SGHTA and CDR2 FQGTGA. The CDR3 is 14 residues long.

The V call is TRBV5-5, the J call TRBJ1-4; D unresolved. Looked up from germline, CDR1 is SGHKS and CDR2 is YYEKEE (reference sequence). The CDR3 consists of 15 residues. V was trimmed by 0 bases and J by 8 bases, leaving 14 bases between them. CDR3 sequence: CASSLGGIIGEKLFF. CDR3 in DNA: TGTGCCAGCAGCTTGGGAGGGATAATTGGAGAAAAACTGTTTTTT.

V and J are TRBV14 and TRBJ1-1; D is unresolved. Germline V gene sequence: CDR1 SGHDN, CDR2 FVKESK. Trimming removed 5 bases from V and 4 bases from J, with 14 bases in between. This CDR3 has 14 residues. CDR3 in DNA: TGTGCCAGCAGCTCGGACGGTTCGGGCACTGAAGCTTTCTTT. Translation: CASSSDGSGTEAFF.